One sample yielded the 25 T cell receptor beta chains listed below, sequenced in a study of T cell repertoires in cytomegalovirus infection. MiXCR, run by TCRdb on the reads, gives a single entry per CDR3 protein. There are over 150,000 distinct CDR3 sequences in the sample; about a sixth occur only once, and about 23% lies in the top ten. The sequenced sample consisted of CD8+ T cells from PBMCs. Receptor source: a human donor in good health (CMV status not recorded). Some clones in this sample may be carry-over from other donors' samples.

This clonotype was seen a few times. The rearrangement uses TRBV20-1 and TRBJ2-1, with unresolved D. CDR3 length: 15 residues. V lost 1 base to trimming and J lost 10 bases, with 20 bases between them. The V gene's germline CDR1 is DFQATT and CDR2 SNEGSKA (reference sequence). The CDR3 region has the DNA TGCAGTGCTAGAGTATCAGGCCTCCTCGTCGGGGAGCAGTTCTTC. This translates into CSARVSGLLVGEQFF.

This clonotype was found a few times. The J gene is TRBJ2-3, the V gene TRBV4-1; possible D gene TRBD2, 5 bases. V lost 4 bases, J lost 2 bases, and 13 bases lay in between. The germline V gene has CDR1 MGHRA and CDR2 YSYEKL. The CDR3 sequence is 15 residues long. As DNA, the CDR3 is TGCGCCAGCAGCCGCGACCGAGGGCTCACAGATACGCAGTATTTT. Its translation is CASSRDRGLTDTQYF.

The chain uses TRBV2 and TRBJ2-7; D may be TRBD1 (5 bases). The CDR3 consists of 14 residues. Germline CDR1 reads SNHLY; CDR2 reads FYNNEI. Trimming took 2 bases from V and 0 from J, leaving 8 bases between them. CDR3 DNA sequence: TGTGCCAGCAGTGAAAACAGGAGCTCCTACGAGCAGTACTTC. Residues: CASSENRSSYEQYF.

This clonotype was seen only a few times. The genes are TRBV7-9 and TRBJ2-7; 14 nucleotides align to TRBD2. This CDR3 is 18 amino acids long. Germline trimming cut 3 bases from V and 0 bases from J; bases unmatched to any gene: 7. The germline CDR1 and CDR2 sequences are SEHNR and FQNEAQ (reference sequence). The CDR3 loop reads CASSFGLAGGASSYEQYF. In nucleotides, the CDR3 is TGTGCCAGCAGCTTCGGACTAGCGGGGGGCGCTAGCTCCTACGAGCAGTACTTC. The entire variable domain, with the rest obtained from reference TRBV7-9 and TRBJ2-7, is as follows: DTGVSQNPRHKITKRGQNVTFRCDPISEHNRLYWYRQTLGQGPEFLTYFQNEAQLEKSRLLSDRFSAERPKGSFSTLEIQRTEQGDSAMYLCASSFGLAGGASSYEQYFGPGTRLTVT.

The chain links TRBV28 to TRBJ1-2, with 7 bases matching TRBD1. Germline loops: CDR1 MDHEN, CDR2 SYDVKM. V gave up 5 bases and J gave up 1 base; unmatched junction bases: 4. The CDR3 length is 14 residues. The CDR3 loop reads CASSPRQGNYGYTF. Here the CDR3 DNA reads TGTGCCAGCAGTCCCCGACAGGGTAACTATGGCTACACCTTC.

This clonotype was counted only a few times. The chain couples TRBV7-9 to TRBJ1-4; D possibly corresponds to TRBD1 (5 bases). V lost 5 bases and J 6 bases, leaving 16 bases between the germline ends. This CDR3 contains 15 residues. Germline values: CDR1 SEHNR, CDR2 FQNEAQ (reference sequence). The CDR3 DNA is TGTGCCAGCAGCCCCCGGGACGGAGAATATGAAAAACTGTTTTTT. It is translated as CASSPRDGEYEKLFF.

This clonotype was counted a few times. The chain recombines TRBV28 with TRBJ2-1, with 10 bases matching TRBD2. The V and J ends lost 5 bases and 7 bases, in that order; junction bases with no gene match: 8. This CDR3 spans 15 amino acids. Germline V gives CDR1 MDHEN, CDR2 SYDVKM. The CDR3 DNA is TGTGCCAGCAGTCAACGAGCGGGGGGGGGAAATGAGCAGTTCTTC. Its translation is CASSQRAGGGNEQFF. Filled out from reference TRBV28 and TRBJ2-1, the complete variable domain reads DVKVTQSSRYLVKRTGEKVFLECVQDMDHENMFWYRQDPGLGLRLIYFSYDVKMKEKGDIPEGYSVSREKKERFSLILESASTNQTSMYLCASSQRAGGGNEQFFGPGTRLTVL.

In this sample, this clonotype turned up a few times. The V and J genes are TRBV20-1 and TRBJ2-1; TRBD1 is a possible D gene (6 bases). Trimming stripped 5 bases from V and 3 bases from J, with 11 bases between. The CDR3 is 13 residues long. Germline CDR1 and CDR2: DFQATT and SNEGSKA (reference sequence). CDR3 bases: TGCAGTGCTCCCCAGGGGTACTACAATGAGCAGTTCTTC. Translated: CSAPQGYYNEQFF.

The chain joins TRBV12-3 or TRBV12-4 to TRBJ2-7; 7 bases map to TRBD1. The CDR3 runs 14 residues. J lost 3 bases, V lost 7 bases, and 9 bases had no gene match. The CDR3 loop reads CASNRQGLIYEQYF. CDR3 nucleotide sequence: TGTGCCAGCAACAGACAGGGATTAATCTACGAGCAGTACTTC.

This chain joins TRBV30 and TRBJ2-5, with D possibly being TRBD1 (6 bases). The CDR3 has 14 amino acids. Germline V lookup: CDR1 GTSNPN, CDR2 SVGIG (reference sequence). V was shortened by 0 bases and J by 2 bases, with 10 bases between the two germline ends. CDR3 nucleotides: TGTGCCTGGAGTGTACAGGGATTTCAAGAGACCCAGTACTTC. Protein product: CAWSVQGFQETQYF. Full variable domain (remainder filled in from reference TRBV30 and TRBJ2-5): SQTIHQWPATLVQPVGSPLSLECTVEGTSNPNLYWYRQAAGRGLQLLFYSVGIGQISSEVPQNLSASRPQDRQFILSSKKLLLSDSGFYLCAWSVQGFQETQYFGPGTRLLVL.

This clonotype was seen more than once but under ten times. The gene calls are TRBV7-8 and TRBJ2-7, with 7 positions matching TRBD1. The CDR3 consists of 15 residues. The V gene end was trimmed by 4 bases and the J gene end by 3 bases; junction bases not matched to a gene: 9. Germline V gene sequence: CDR1 SGHVS, CDR2 FQNEAQ. CDR3 DNA sequence: TGTGCCAGCAGCTCATCACAGGGGAATTTCTACGAGCAGTACTTC. It is translated as CASSSSQGNFYEQYF. The variable domain in full, completed from reference TRBV7-8 and TRBJ2-7, reads GAGVSQSPRYKVAKRGQDVALRCDPISGHVSLFWYQQALGQGPEFLTYFQNEAQLDKSGLPSDRFFAERPEGSVSTLKIQRTQQEDSAVYLCASSSSQGNFYEQYFGPGTRLTVT.

The chain joins TRBV6-2 or TRBV6-3 to TRBJ2-7; D is uncertain. V was clipped by 2 bases and J by 3 bases, with 8 bases between them. The CDR3 is 13 amino acids. The germline V gene encodes CDR1 MNHEY and CDR2 SVGEGT. This CDR3 is CASSYDQYYEQYF. CDR3 DNA: TGTGCCAGCAGTTACGACCAGTACTACGAGCAGTACTTC.

This sequence joins TRBV7-9 and TRBJ1-4; D gene uncertain. Trimming pared 5 bases from V and 8 bases from J, leaving 15 bases between. The CDR3 covers 14 residues. In germline, CDR1 is SEHNR, CDR2 FQNEAQ (reference sequence). Written as DNA, the CDR3 is TGTGCCAGCAGCAAAGGTGGAAGTGGGGAAAAACTGTTTTTT. This gives the protein CASSKGGSGEKLFF. Full variable domain (rest looked up from reference TRBV7-9 and TRBJ1-4): DTGVSQNPRHKITKRGQNVTFRCDPISEHNRLYWYRQTLGQGPEFLTYFQNEAQLEKSRLLSDRFSAERPKGSFSTLEIQRTEQGDSAMYLCASSKGGSGEKLFFGSGTQLSVL.

The rearrangement uses TRBV7-6 and TRBJ1-2; 7 nucleotides align to TRBD1. This CDR3 has 17 residues. V shed 6 bases and J 0 bases; nucleotides not matched to a gene: 13. Germline assignment: CDR1 SGHVS and CDR2 FNYEAQ. The CDR3 spells CASSPGGQTKTNYGYTF. In DNA, the CDR3 is TGTGCCAGCAGTCCCGGGGGACAGACCAAGACTAACTATGGCTACACCTTC. The whole variable domain, filled in from reference TRBV7-6 and TRBJ1-2, reads GAGVSQSPRYKVTKRGQDVALRCDPISGHVSLYWYRQALGQGPEFLTYFNYEAQQDKSGLPNDRFSAERPEGSISTLTIQRTEQRDSAMYRCASSPGGQTKTNYGYTFGSGTRLTVV.

This rearrangement joins TRBV12-3 or TRBV12-4 to TRBJ1-2; 7 nucleotides agree with TRBD1. With 4 bases clipped from V and 3 bases from J, the junction kept 5 bases outside the gene matches. CDR3 size: 14 residues. The CDR3 sequence is CASSSDRRHYGYTF. CDR3 in DNA: TGTGCCAGCAGTTCGGACAGGAGGCACTATGGCTACACCTTC.

J is TRBJ1-1 and V is TRBV6-2 or TRBV6-3; TRBD1 is a possible D gene (6 bases). CDR1 and CDR2 from the germline V gene are MNHEY and SVGEGT. This CDR3 comprises 13 residues. V lost 6 bases and J 5 bases, leaving 13 bases between the germline ends. CDR3 in amino acids: CASSGQSYTEAFF. DNA of the CDR3: TGTGCCAGCAGCGGACAGAGCTATACTGAAGCTTTCTTT.

This chain joins TRBV20-1 and TRBJ2-5; no reliable D call. V was cut by 0 bases and J by 0 bases, with 11 bases left in between. Germline CDR1 DFQATT, CDR2 SNEGSKA (reference sequence). The CDR3 has 15 amino acids. CDR3 sequence: CSARDYQNDQETQYF. Here the CDR3 DNA reads TGCAGTGCTAGAGATTACCAGAACGACCAAGAGACCCAGTACTTC.

The chain couples TRBV7-2 to TRBJ2-7; D is possibly TRBD2 (6 bases). This CDR3 is 14 amino acids long. Deletions cut 4 bases from V and 4 bases from J, with 14 bases between. CDR1 and CDR2 from the germline V gene are SGHTA and FQGNSA. The DNA of the CDR3 is TGTGCCAGCAGCTCACGGGACTTCAATTACGAGCAGTACTTC. It encodes CASSSRDFNYEQYF.

This clonotype appeared a few times. J is TRBJ1-6 and V is TRBV28; tentatively, D is TRBD1 (5 bases). V was shortened by 2 bases and J by 7 bases, with 12 bases between the two germline ends. The CDR3 has 15 residues. Germline V gene sequence: CDR1 MDHEN, CDR2 SYDVKM. The CDR3 DNA reads as TGTGCCAGCAGTTTAGCCCGACAGACAAATTCACCCCTCCACTTT. It translates to CASSLARQTNSPLHF.

This clonotype was seen only once. This may come from a read error, since a much larger clone is one base off. This is likely a read error, given that the CDR3 carries no conserved phenylalanine or tryptophan at its end. This rearrangement joins TRBV6-1 to TRBJ2-2; D call uncertain. Trimming left V 7 bases short and J 1 base short, with 10 bases between. This CDR3 contains 14 residues. Germline V gene data show CDR1 as MNHNS and CDR2 as SASEGT. The CDR3 protein is CASNTDGNTGELFL. CDR3 nucleotides: TGTGCCAGCAACACGGACGGGAACACCGGGGAGCTGTTTTTA.

This chain uses TRBV14 with TRBJ2-3; D is ambiguous. This CDR3 spans 14 amino acids. Between the trimmed V and J ends, which lost 4 bases and 2 bases, there was a span of 10 bases. The germline gives CDR1 SGHDN, CDR2 FVKESK. The CDR3 DNA reads as TGTGCCAGCAGCCCCTACCCAGCCACAGATACGCAGTATTTT. Translated: CASSPYPATDTQYF.

V usage is TRBV13 and J usage is TRBJ2-1, with D perhaps matching TRBD1 (6 bases). This CDR3 has 15 residues. Germline V gives CDR1 PRHDT, CDR2 FYEKMQ (reference sequence). Trimming removed 5 bases at V and 4 bases at J, with 15 bases between. CDR3 loop: CASSHTGTEYNEQFF. The CDR3 nucleotides read TGTGCCAGCAGCCATACAGGGACGGAATACAATGAGCAGTTCTTC. Drawing the rest from reference TRBV13 and TRBJ2-1, the complete variable domain is AAGVIQSPRHLIKEKRETATLKCYPIPRHDTVYWYQQGPGQDPQFLISFYEKMQSDKGSIPDRFSAQQFSDYHSELNMSSLELGDSALYFCASSHTGTEYNEQFFGPGTRLTVL.

The chain employs TRBV19 and TRBJ2-1; 10 bases fit TRBD2. V was pared by 2 bases and J by 9 bases, with 7 bases of the junction left unmatched. CDR1 and CDR2 (germline): LNHDA, SQIVND (reference sequence). The CDR3 consists of 15 residues. CDR3 coding DNA: TGTGCCAGTAGTATAAAAGCGGGGGGGCCACGTGAGCAGTTCTTC. Its protein is CASSIKAGGPREQFF.

This clonotype was observed a handful of times. The gene calls are TRBV20-1 and TRBJ1-3; the D is unclear. The germline gives CDR1 DFQATT, CDR2 SNEGSKA (reference sequence). The CDR3 runs 14 residues. V was cut by 3 bases and J by 0 bases, with 9 bases left in between. This CDR3 is CSARGRLSGNTIYF. The CDR3 coding sequence is TGCAGTGCTAGGGGCAGGCTCTCTGGAAACACCATATATTTT.

This clonotype was picked up a small number of times. The genes are TRBV5-6 and TRBJ1-1; D unclear. CDR3 size: 14 residues. Trimming took off 1 base at V and 1 base at J, with 8 bases between the two ends. Germline assignment: CDR1 SGHDT and CDR2 YYEEEE. The CDR3 nucleotides read TGTGCCAGCAGCTTGTCTACGGAGAACACTGAAGCTTTCTTT. Translating it yields CASSLSTENTEAFF.